The 30 T cell receptor beta chains given below trace back to one sample, sequenced in a study of cytomegalovirus exposure and HLA in healthy donors. With 60 Vbeta and 13 Jbeta primers, the PCR was carried out. Profiled with immunoSEQ multiplex PCR; TCRdb holds only in-frame clones, not every one. This table holds approximately 100,000 clones, about four fifths found once. What was sequenced was PBMCs. These receptor sequences come from a woman aged 25 to 39 in good health and CMV-seronegative.

Only a few counts were recorded for this clone. CDR3 in amino acids: CASSPRIARGEKLFF. The CDR3, as DNA: TGTGCCAGCAGCCCACGGATTGCTCGCGGTGAAAAACTGTTTTTT. This rearrangement joins TRBV7-8 to TRBJ1-4; D ambiguous. V lost 5 bases and J lost 7, with 17 bases in between. This CDR3 spans 15 amino acids. The germline gives CDR1 SGHVS, CDR2 FQNEAQ.

Notes on this clone: The CDR3 end shows no conserved phenylalanine or tryptophan, and so a read error is likely. The limits of the CDR3 on the DNA are not certain, so only TCRdb's listed CDR3 is given. This chain uses TRBV28 with TRBJ1-2. 13 amino acids form the CDR3, both terminal residues included. CDR1 and CDR2 from the germline V gene are MDHEN and SYDVKM. This chain's CDR3 is CASSPSTNYPLYD.

The chain joins TRBV7-2 to TRBJ2-7; TRBD2 might be the D (5 bases). CDR1 SGHTA and CDR2 FQGNSA come from the germline V gene. This CDR3 has 16 amino acids. V was shortened by 2 bases and J by 0 bases, with 14 bases between the two germline ends. The CDR3 loop reads CASSLMGIGDSYEQYF. CDR3 nucleotides: TGTGCCAGCAGCTTAATGGGAATCGGGGACTCCTACGAGCAGTACTTC.

V is TRBV15 and J is TRBJ2-7; D gene unclear. V was trimmed by 4 bases and J by 2 bases, leaving 6 bases between them. The CDR3 covers 12 residues. Per germline, CDR1 LNHNV and CDR2 YYDKDF (reference sequence). The CDR3 loop is CATSMGPYEQYF. In DNA form, the CDR3 reads TGTGCCACCAGCATGGGCCCCTACGAGCAGTACTTC.

This chain uses TRBV5-1 with TRBJ2-5; the match to TRBD2 covers 9 bases. Germline lookup yields CDR1 SGHRS and CDR2 YFSETQ. The trim removed 5 bases at V and 4 bases at J, leaving 3 bases unmatched. This CDR3 has 13 residues. In nucleotides, the CDR3 is TGCGCCAGCAGGGCGGGAGGGGGAGAGACCCAGTACTTC. This translates into CASRAGGGETQYF.

V and J are TRBV2 and TRBJ2-2; 10 bases are a match to TRBD2. V lost 2 bases and J lost 5; bases outside the gene matches: 8. The V gene's germline CDR1 is SNHLY and CDR2 FYNNEI. The CDR3 is 17 residues long. The CDR3 DNA sequence: TGTGCCAGCAGTGAATCCGGTGTAGCGGGAGGTACCGGGGAGCTGTTTTTT. Protein sequence: CASSESGVAGGTGELFF.

The chain joins TRBV19 to TRBJ2-7; possibly TRBD1 for D (6 bases). Trimming left V 8 bases short and J 3 bases short, with 14 bases between. In germline, CDR1 is LNHDA, CDR2 SQIVND (reference sequence). CDR3 length equals 13 residues. CDR3 sequence: CASGSLQGYEQYF. CDR3 bases: TGTGCCAGTGGAAGCCTACAGGGCTACGAGCAGTACTTC.

This clone appeared a single time. V gene TRBV2 combines with J gene TRBJ2-3; 9 positions agree with TRBD2. Germline CDR1 reads SNHLY; CDR2 reads FYNNEI. V trimming: 5 bases; J trimming: 0 bases; junction bases outside the gene matches: 6. The CDR3 has 16 residues. CDR3 in amino acids: CASSTRTSASTDTQYF. CDR3 in DNA: TGTGCCAGCAGTACGCGGACTAGCGCTAGCACAGATACGCAGTATTTT.

V gene TRBV4-3 combines with J gene TRBJ2-2, with 10 positions matching TRBD2. This CDR3 is 18 amino acids long. Germline CDR1 LGHNA, CDR2 YSLEER. V gave up 0 bases and J gave up 7 bases; unmatched junction bases: 11. CDR3 nucleotides: TGCGCCAGCAGCCAAGATTTGGCAGCGGGAGGGCCGATCGGGGAGCTGTTTTTT. Translation gives CASSQDLAAGGPIGELFF.

The gene calls are TRBV19 and TRBJ1-2, with D maybe TRBD1 (5 bases). V shed 4 bases and J shed 0 bases, with 12 bases lying between them. CDR3 length: 15 amino acids. Germline loops: CDR1 LNHDA, CDR2 SQIVND (reference sequence). CDR3 nucleotides: TGTGCCAGTAGTACCACGGGGACTGCTAACTATGGCTACACCTTC. It encodes CASSTTGTANYGYTF.

This clone was recorded once. The chain is built from TRBV5-1 and TRBJ2-3, with 7 bases that match TRBD2. Germline V gene data show CDR1 as SGHRS and CDR2 as YFSETQ. Trimming removed 4 bases from V and 2 bases from J; junction bases left unmatched: 10. This CDR3 has 16 amino acids. The CDR3 here is CASSPGGAGLTDTQYF. In DNA, the CDR3 is TGCGCCAGCAGCCCGGGGGGAGCGGGACTCACAGATACGCAGTATTTT.

This chain uses TRBV6-6 with TRBJ2-1, with 11 bases that match TRBD2. The V gene end was trimmed by 6 bases and the J gene end by 15 bases; junction bases not matched to a gene: 10. The CDR3 has 13 residues. Germline V gene data show CDR1 as MNHNY and CDR2 as SVGAGI (reference sequence). Here the CDR3 reads CASRISGRAFPFF. The CDR3 coding sequence is TGTGCCAGCAGGATTAGCGGGAGGGCCTTCCCGTTCTTC.

The chain has TRBV6-4 and TRBJ2-3, with a tentative D call TRBD2 (5 bases). The CDR3 runs to 13 residues. Germline-derived CDR1 and CDR2 are MRHNA and SNTAGT. V lost 3 bases and J lost 7, with 11 bases in between. The DNA of the CDR3 is TGTGCCAGCAGTGAGGGAGACACTTATACGCAGTATTTT. Its translation: CASSEGDTYTQYF.

Only one count was recorded for this clone. V and J are TRBV5-1 and TRBJ2-1, with 8 bases aligning to TRBD2. V lost 0 bases to trimming and J lost 4 bases; unmatched junction nucleotides: 3. Germline CDR1 is SGHRS and CDR2 is YFSETQ. CDR3 length equals 15 residues. CDR3 nucleotides: TGCGCCAGCAGCTTGGGTAGCGGGGCTTACAATGAGCAGTTCTTC. It translates to CASSLGSGAYNEQFF. Variable domain in full (rest from reference TRBV5-1 and TRBJ2-1): KAGVTQTPRYLIKTRGQQVTLSCSPISGHRSVSWYQQTPGQGLQFLFEYFSETQRNKGNFPGRFSGRQFSNSRSEMNVSTLELGDSALYLCASSLGSGAYNEQFFGPGTRLTVL.

The genes are TRBV5-1 and TRBJ1-2; D not resolved. Germline V gives CDR1 SGHRS, CDR2 YFSETQ. This CDR3 comprises 14 residues. Trimming took off 0 bases at V and 3 bases at J, with 9 bases between the two ends. The CDR3 loop is CASSLVTADYGYTF. The CDR3 DNA reads TGCGCCAGCAGCTTGGTCACAGCGGACTATGGCTACACCTTC.

The V and J genes are TRBV28 and TRBJ1-5; D ambiguous. The CDR3 totals 15 residues. V was clipped by 6 bases and J by 3 bases, with 15 bases between them. Germline V gives CDR1 MDHEN, CDR2 SYDVKM. This CDR3 is CASRSPGGSNQPQHF. The CDR3 nucleotides are TGTGCCAGCAGGTCCCCCGGAGGGTCCAATCAGCCCCAGCATTTT.

The rearrangement joins TRBV5-5 to TRBJ1-5; TRBD1 matches at 8 bases. There are 15 residues in the CDR3. After removal of 4 bases from V and 3 bases from J, the junction contained 6 bases not matched to a gene. Germline loops: CDR1 SGHKS, CDR2 YYEKEE (reference sequence). CDR3 sequence reads: CASSRTGNNNQPQHF. In DNA, the CDR3 is TGTGCCAGCAGCAGGACAGGGAACAACAATCAGCCCCAGCATTTT.

The chain employs TRBV4-2 and TRBJ2-5, with TRBD2 matching over 7 bases. The CDR3 is 17 residues long. J lost 1 base, V lost 1 base, and 9 bases had no gene match. Germline assignment: CDR1 LGHNA and CDR2 YNFKEQ. CDR3 DNA sequence: TGTGCCAGCAGCCAAGTTGTGGCTAGCGGAAGCCAAGAGACCCAGTACTTC. It codes for CASSQVVASGSQETQYF.

The chain couples TRBV2 to TRBJ2-1; TRBD2 matches at 9 bases. J was trimmed by 12 bases and V by 3 bases; bases with no gene match: 15. The CDR3 is 16 amino acids. The germline gives CDR1 SNHLY, CDR2 FYNNEI. The CDR3 loop is CASSELDLAGTLGQFF. The CDR3 nucleotides read TGTGCCAGCAGTGAGCTGGACCTAGCGGGAACGTTGGGGCAGTTCTTC.

V and J are TRBV7-9 and TRBJ2-7, with TRBD2 identical over 12 bases. The V segment lost 4 bases and the J segment 3 bases; nucleotides outside the gene matches: 4. From germline, CDR1 is SEHNR and CDR2 FQNEAQ (reference sequence). This CDR3 is built from 15 residues. The CDR3 protein is CASSSILAGGYEQYF. CDR3 nucleotide sequence: TGTGCCAGCAGCTCTATACTAGCGGGAGGCTACGAGCAGTACTTC.

This rearrangement joins TRBV28 to TRBJ1-2; TRBD1 agrees at 10 bases. Unmatched junction bases numbered 5, after V lost 2 bases and J lost 2 bases. CDR1 is MDHEN and CDR2 is SYDVKM in the germline V gene. This CDR3 contains 16 residues. This CDR3 reads CASSLGGQGVNYGYTF. CDR3 nucleotides: TGTGCCAGCAGTTTAGGAGGACAGGGGGTGAACTATGGCTACACCTTC.

This chain links TRBV5-1 with TRBJ2-3, with a tentative D call TRBD1 (8 bases). CDR3 length: 15 residues. Trimming removed 7 bases from V and 1 base from J, with 16 bases in between. Germline V gene data show CDR1 as SGHRS and CDR2 as YFSETQ. DNA of the CDR3: TGCGCCAGCTCACAGGGGGGGACAGGCACAGATACGCAGTATTTT. It translates to CASSQGGTGTDTQYF. The full variable domain, in which reference TRBV5-1 and TRBJ2-3 provide the parts outside the CDR3, is KAGVTQTPRYLIKTRGQQVTLSCSPISGHRSVSWYQQTPGQGLQFLFEYFSETQRNKGNFPGRFSGRQFSNSRSEMNVSTLELGDSALYLCASSQGGTGTDTQYFGPGTRLTVL.

The rearrangement uses TRBV5-1 and TRBJ2-3; TRBD2 matches 8 bases. The CDR3 is 16 amino acids. After removal of 2 bases from V and 4 bases from J, the junction contained 9 bases not matched to a gene. In germline, CDR1 is SGHRS, CDR2 YFSETQ. CDR3 loop: CASSFLAGAGADTQYF. CDR3 coding DNA: TGCGCCAGCAGCTTCCTCGCGGGAGCGGGAGCAGATACGCAGTATTTT. Variable domain in full (rest from reference TRBV5-1 and TRBJ2-3): KAGVTQTPRYLIKTRGQQVTLSCSPISGHRSVSWYQQTPGQGLQFLFEYFSETQRNKGNFPGRFSGRQFSNSRSEMNVSTLELGDSALYLCASSFLAGAGADTQYFGPGTRLTVL.

The rearrangement links TRBV5-1 to TRBJ2-7; tentatively, D is TRBD1 (5 bases). Germline V gives CDR1 SGHRS, CDR2 YFSETQ. V dropped 0 bases and J dropped 6 bases, with 10 bases sitting between them. The CDR3 extends over 13 amino acids. The CDR3 DNA reads as TGCGCCAGCAGCTTGGAGGGGCCAGGCGAGCAGTACTTC. Translating gives CASSLEGPGEQYF.

This clone turned up a few times. CDR3 bases: TGTGCCGGCGCGCTAGCGGGACGATACGAGCAGTACTTC. Amino acid sequence: CAGALAGRYEQYF. The chain has TRBV6-1 and TRBJ2-7, with 9 bases fitting TRBD2. Trimming at V came to 11 bases and at J to 4 bases, leaving 9 bases not matched to a gene. The CDR3 is made up of 13 amino acids. Germline V CDR1 and CDR2: MNHNS, SASEGT.

This clone occurred a few times. This chain joins TRBV7-6 and TRBJ1-1; maybe TRBD1 (6 bases). Germline CDR1 and CDR2: SGHVS and FNYEAQ. V lost 7 bases and J 1 base, leaving 7 bases between the germline ends. CDR3 size: 12 residues. The CDR3 DNA reads as TGTGCCAGCAAGACAGGGAACACTGAAGCTTTCTTT. Translation: CASKTGNTEAFF.

This rearrangement joins TRBV30 to TRBJ2-1, with D unclear. The length of the CDR3 is 15 residues. Germline CDR1 reads GTSNPN; CDR2 reads SVGIG (reference sequence). The V end was cut by 4 bases, the J end by 6 bases, with 19 bases between. CDR3 in amino acids: CAWKFSGLSINEQFF. CDR3 bases: TGTGCCTGGAAGTTCTCAGGCTTGTCTATCAATGAGCAGTTCTTC.

The chain has TRBV27 and TRBJ1-1; 7 positions agree with TRBD1. Germline V CDR1 and CDR2: MNHEY, SMNVEV (reference sequence). The CDR3 is 15 residues long. V lost 0 bases, J lost 5 bases, and 6 bases stayed unmatched. CDR3 loop: CASSLSTGRGTEAFF. The CDR3 region has the DNA TGTGCCAGCAGTTTATCGACAGGGCGTGGGACTGAAGCTTTCTTT.

This chain links TRBV7-9 with TRBJ2-1; the D gene is possibly TRBD1 (6 bases). The V and J ends lost 2 bases and 0 bases respectively, with 11 bases between them. The CDR3 runs 16 residues. Germline V gene data show CDR1 as SEHNR and CDR2 as FQNEAQ (reference sequence). CDR3 nucleotides: TGTGCCAGCAGCTTAAAAGCGGACAGCTCCTACAATGAGCAGTTCTTC. As protein: CASSLKADSSYNEQFF.

This clone was seen more than once but under ten times. The chain employs TRBV7-6 and TRBJ2-5; D remains ambiguous. Germline V lookup: CDR1 SGHVS, CDR2 FNYEAQ. Trimming pared 5 bases from V and 2 bases from J, leaving 9 bases between. This CDR3 region has 13 residues. The CDR3 here is CASSQRRQETQYF. Written as DNA, the CDR3 is TGTGCCAGCAGCCAGCGCCGACAAGAGACCCAGTACTTC.